The 2 T cell receptor beta chains reported below all come from one sample, sequenced in a study of T cell responses to AZD1222 COVID-19 vaccine. Produced via immunoSEQ multiplex PCR; TCRdb's table is partial and in-frame only. The sample has 75,000 to 90,000 clones, more than 85% seen once. This sample comprised peripheral blood, obtained 28 days after the second AZD1222 dose. The receptors were sampled from an adult who received the AZD1222 COVID-19 vaccine.

The chain has TRBV6-4 and TRBJ1-2; D not resolved. The CDR3 is made up of 16 amino acids. CDR1 and CDR2 from the germline V gene are MRHNA and SNTAGT. The germline V and J ends were trimmed by 0 bases and 6 bases, with 17 bases remaining between them. The CDR3 coding sequence is TGTGCCAGCAGTGACTCGTTCGTGACGGACCCAAATGGCTACACCTTC. This codes for CASSDSFVTDPNGYTF.

In DNA, the CDR3 is TGTGCCAGCAGCACAAGCGGGAGGGCCTATGTCGGGGAGCTGTTTTTT. Protein product: CASSTSGRAYVGELFF. The chain joins TRBV9 to TRBJ2-2, with TRBD2 identical over 10 bases. The CDR3 is 16 amino acids. V lost 4 bases and J lost 7; bases outside the gene matches: 10. The germline gives CDR1 SGDLS, CDR2 YYNGEE. The full variable domain, with the rest looked up from reference TRBV9 and TRBJ2-2, is DSGVTQTPKHLITATGQRVTLRCSPRSGDLSVYWYQQSLDQGLQFLIQYYNGEERAKGNILERFSAQQFPDLHSELNLSSLELGDSALYFCASSTSGRAYVGELFFGEGSRLTVL.